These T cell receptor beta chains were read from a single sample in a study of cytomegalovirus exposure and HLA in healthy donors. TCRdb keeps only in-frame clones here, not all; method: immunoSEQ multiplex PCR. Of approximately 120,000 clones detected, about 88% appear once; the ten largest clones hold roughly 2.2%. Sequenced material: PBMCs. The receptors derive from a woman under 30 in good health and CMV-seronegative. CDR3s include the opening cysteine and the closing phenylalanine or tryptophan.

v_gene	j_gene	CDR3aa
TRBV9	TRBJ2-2	CASSTFQAGDTGELFF
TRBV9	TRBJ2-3	CASSETDSGGDTQYF
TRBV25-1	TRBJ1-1	CASTINRVAFF
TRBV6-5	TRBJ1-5	CASSYDITGNQPQHF
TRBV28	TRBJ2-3	CASSTKRELESDTQYF
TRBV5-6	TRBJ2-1	CASSFLAGGASEEQFF
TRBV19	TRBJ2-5	CASSISTQETQYF
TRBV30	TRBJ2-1	CACWTGNNEQFF
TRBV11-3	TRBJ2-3	CASSLGRRSTSGRTDTQYF
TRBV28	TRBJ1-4	CASSCTGTGNEKLFF
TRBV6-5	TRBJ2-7	CASGTGGHEQYF
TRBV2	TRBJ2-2	CACGLSRAPGELFF
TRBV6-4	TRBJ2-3	CASSDSTSGDVDTQYF
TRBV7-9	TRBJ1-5	CASSPGTGGTQPQHF
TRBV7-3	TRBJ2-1	CASSWAANNEQFF
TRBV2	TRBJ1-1	CASRGQGSTEAFF
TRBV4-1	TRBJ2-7	CASSQDSSYEQYF
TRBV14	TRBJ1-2	CASSSAARGGYTF
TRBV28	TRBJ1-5	CASSPGTGGLNQPQHF
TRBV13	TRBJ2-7	CASSSKGEMSEQYF
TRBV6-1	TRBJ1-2	CASNQETGGANGYTF
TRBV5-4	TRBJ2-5	CASSAVGGGETQYF
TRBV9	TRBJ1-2	CASSPFADRLNYGYTF
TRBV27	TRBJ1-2	CASSTGALGYTF
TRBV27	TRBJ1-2	CASTSLGTGVGGYTF
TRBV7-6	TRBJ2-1	CASSLVRQGYEQFF
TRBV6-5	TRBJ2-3	CASRRLAGATDTQYF
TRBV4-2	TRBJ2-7	CASSQDGQVLLHEQYF
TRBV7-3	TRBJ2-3	CASSSPVDSKGADTQYF
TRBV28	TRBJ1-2	CASSSPGTGGLYGYTF
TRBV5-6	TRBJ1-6	CASSLNRAALHF
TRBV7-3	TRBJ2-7	CASSLAPGHEQYF
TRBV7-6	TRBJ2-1	CASSGGTGLYNEQFF
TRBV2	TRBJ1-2	CASSEAWATNYGYTF
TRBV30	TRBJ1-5	CAWSKEAGWDQPQHF
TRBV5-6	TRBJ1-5	CASSLVDSWILDQPQHF
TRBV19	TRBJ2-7	CASSPRTGPSYEQYF
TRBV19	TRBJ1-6	CASRPDTSYNSPLHF
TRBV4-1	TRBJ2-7	CASSQVVGVISTYEQYF
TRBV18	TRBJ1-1	CASSSQGTRNTEAFF
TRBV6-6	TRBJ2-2	CASSSRQGSGELFF
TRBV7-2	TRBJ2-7	CASSQQGNSYEQYF
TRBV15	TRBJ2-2	CATETGSNPGELFF
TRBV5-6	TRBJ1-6	CASSFRGDYNSPLHF
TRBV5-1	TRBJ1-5	CASSLGDHQPQHF
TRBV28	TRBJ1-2	CASSLWGTVDYGYTF
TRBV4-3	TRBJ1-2	CASSQGGQGRVFGYTF
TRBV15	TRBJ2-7	CATSFGTEGAEQYF
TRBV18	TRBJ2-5	CASSPPGTTLETQYF
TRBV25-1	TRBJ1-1	CASSEMEATAEAFF
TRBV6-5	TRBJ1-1	CASSYRVNTEAFF
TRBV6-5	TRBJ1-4	CASSHRANEKLFF
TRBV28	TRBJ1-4	CASLPPVGGNEKLFF
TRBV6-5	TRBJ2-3	CASSYWAGETDTQYF
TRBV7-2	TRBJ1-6	CASSLRWVKRSSYNSPLHF